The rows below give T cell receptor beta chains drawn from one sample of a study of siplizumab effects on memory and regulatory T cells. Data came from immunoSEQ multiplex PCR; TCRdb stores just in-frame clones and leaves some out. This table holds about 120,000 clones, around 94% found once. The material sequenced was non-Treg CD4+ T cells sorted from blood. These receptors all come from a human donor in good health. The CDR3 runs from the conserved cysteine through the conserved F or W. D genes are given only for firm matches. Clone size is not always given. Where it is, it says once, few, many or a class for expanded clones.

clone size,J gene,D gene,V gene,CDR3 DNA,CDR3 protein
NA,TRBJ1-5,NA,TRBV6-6,TGTGCCAGCAGTTACTCGAGAGGGGTTCAGCCCCAGCATTTT,CASSYSRGVQPQHF
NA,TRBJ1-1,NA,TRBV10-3,TGTGCCATCAGTGGAAATCCAAGGCTGGGGACTGAAGCTTTCTTT,CAISGNPRLGTEAFF
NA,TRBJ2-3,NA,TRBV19,TGTGCCAGTACTGGGGGACGCGGGGCAGGTACGCAGTATTTT,CASTGGRGAGTQYF
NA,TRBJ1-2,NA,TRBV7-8,TGTGCCAGCAGCTTGGCGTCCGGGGGCGGGCATGGCTACACCTTC,CASSLASGGGHGYTF
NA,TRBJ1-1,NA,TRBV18,TGTGCCAGCTCACCACTGGAGGACACTGAAGCTTTCTTT,CASSPLEDTEAFF
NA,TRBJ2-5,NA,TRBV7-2,TGTGCCAGCAGCTTAATAAGCTGGACTAGGGGGTCGGAGACCCAGTACTTC,CASSLISWTRGSETQYF
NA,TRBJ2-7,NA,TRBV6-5,TGTGCCAGCAGTTACTCCGGGACATTAACCTACGAGCAGTACTTC,CASSYSGTLTYEQYF
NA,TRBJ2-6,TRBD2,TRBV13,TGTGCCAGCATCTTATCGGGACTAGCGGAAAGCTCTGGGGCCAACGTCCTGACTTTC,CASILSGLAESSGANVLTF
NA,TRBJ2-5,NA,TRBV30,TGTGCCTGGAAGAGCGAAGAGACCCAGTACTTC,CAWKSEETQYF
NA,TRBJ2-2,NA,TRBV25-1,TGTGCCAGCAGTGTCGGGAGTGCCGGGGAGCTGTTTTTT,CASSVGSAGELFF
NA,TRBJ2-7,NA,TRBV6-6,TGTGCCAGCAGTTACTCACAGGACAGCTCCTACGAGCAGTACTTC,CASSYSQDSSYEQYF
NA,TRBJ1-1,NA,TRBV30,TGTGCCTGGAGACGGGGGGCGCTGAACACTGAAGCTTTCTTT,CAWRRGALNTEAFF
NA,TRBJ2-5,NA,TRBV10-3,TGTGCCATCAGTGCCCGGACAGGGAGGGACCAAGAGACCCAGTACTTC,CAISARTGRDQETQYF
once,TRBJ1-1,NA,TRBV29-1,TGCAGCGTTGCTCGGTCGGCAGGGTGGTCTGAAGCTTTCTTT,CSVARSAGWSEAFF
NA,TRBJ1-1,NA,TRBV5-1,TGCGCCAGCAGCTTGCTTAGGGCGAACACTGAAGCTTTCTTT,CASSLLRANTEAFF
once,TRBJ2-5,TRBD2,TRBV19,TGTGCCAGTAGTACCTCAAGCGGGAGAGAGACCCAGTACTTC,CASSTSSGRETQYF
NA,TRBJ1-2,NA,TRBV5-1,TGCGCCAGCAGCTTAACGAGCGCGGACTATGGCTACACCTTC,CASSLTSADYGYTF
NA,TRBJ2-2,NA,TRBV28,TGTGCCAGCAGTTTGGCTACCGGGGAGCTGTTTTTT,CASSLATGELFF
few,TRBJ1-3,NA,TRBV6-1,TGTGCCAGCAGTGAGACCGGGGGCTCTGGAAACACCATATATTTT,CASSETGGSGNTIYF
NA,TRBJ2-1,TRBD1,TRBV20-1,TGCAGTGCCATACAGGGGTCTGAGCAGTTCTTC,CSAIQGSEQFF
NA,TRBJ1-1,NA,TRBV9,TGTGCCAGCAGTAAGAGGGCAAAGGCTGAAGCTTTCTTT,CASSKRAKAEAFF
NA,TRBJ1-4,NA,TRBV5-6,TGTGCCAGCAGCTTTTATGGGGGCAGAGAAAAACTGTTTTTT,CASSFYGGREKLFF
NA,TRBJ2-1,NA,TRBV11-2,TGTGCCAGCAGCTCCCGGACTGGAGGCTACAATGAGCAGTTCTTC,CASSSRTGGYNEQFF
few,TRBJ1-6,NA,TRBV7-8,TGTGCCAGCAGCTTAGCACAGGAAAATTCACCCCTCCACTTT,CASSLAQENSPLHF
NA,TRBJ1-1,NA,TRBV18,TGTGCCAGCTCACCACTAGACCCGCAGCAGGGGCACACTGAAGCTTTCTTT,CASSPLDPQQGHTEAFF
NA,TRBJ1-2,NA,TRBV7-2,TGTGCCAGCAGCTTAGCTCCCGGCAGGAGGCCCTATGGCTACACCTTC,CASSLAPGRRPYGYTF
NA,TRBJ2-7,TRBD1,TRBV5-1,TGCGCCAGCAGCTTGGTGGGGACAGGGGTATCCTACGAGCAGTACTTC,CASSLVGTGVSYEQYF
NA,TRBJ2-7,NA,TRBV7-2,TGTGCCAGCAGCGGTAGCGGTTACGAGCAGTACTTC,CASSGSGYEQYF
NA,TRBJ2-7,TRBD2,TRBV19,TGTGCCAGTAGTATCGGGACTAGCGGTACCTACGAGCAGTACTTC,CASSIGTSGTYEQYF
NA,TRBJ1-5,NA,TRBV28,TGTGCCAGCAGTTTAGCCAGCGGGAAAAGCAATCAGCCCCAGCATTTT,CASSLASGKSNQPQHF
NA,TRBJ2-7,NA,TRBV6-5,TGTGCCAGCGCACGGGGGCCTACCTACGAGCAGTACTTC,CASARGPTYEQYF
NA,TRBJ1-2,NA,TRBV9,TGTGCCAGCAGCGTAGCTGAGATATATGGCTACACCTTC,CASSVAEIYGYTF
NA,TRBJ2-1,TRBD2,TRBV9,TGTGCCAGCAGCGTAGTAGGTAGCGGGAGGGGATACAATGAGCAGTTCTTC,CASSVVGSGRGYNEQFF
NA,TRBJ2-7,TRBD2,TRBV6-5,TGTGCCAGCAGCTCCGGACTAGCGGGCTCCTACGAGCAGTACTTC,CASSSGLAGSYEQYF
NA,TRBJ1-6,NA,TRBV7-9,TGTGCCAGCAGCTCCTACCTACAGGGCTTTTATAATTCACCCCTCCACTTT,CASSSYLQGFYNSPLHF